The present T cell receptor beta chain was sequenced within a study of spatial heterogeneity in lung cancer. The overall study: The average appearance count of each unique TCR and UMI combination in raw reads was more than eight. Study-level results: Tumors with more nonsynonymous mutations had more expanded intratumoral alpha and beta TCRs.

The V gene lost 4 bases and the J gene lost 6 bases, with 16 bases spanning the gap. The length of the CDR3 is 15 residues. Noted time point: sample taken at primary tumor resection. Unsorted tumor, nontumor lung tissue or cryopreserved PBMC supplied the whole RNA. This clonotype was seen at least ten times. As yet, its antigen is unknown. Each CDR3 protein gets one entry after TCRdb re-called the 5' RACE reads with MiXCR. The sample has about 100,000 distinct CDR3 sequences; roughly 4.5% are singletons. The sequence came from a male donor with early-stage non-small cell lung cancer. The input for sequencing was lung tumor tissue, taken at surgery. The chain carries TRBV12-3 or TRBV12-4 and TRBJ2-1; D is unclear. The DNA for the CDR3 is TGTGCCAGCAGTTGGGGTCCGTTAGGAAGCAATGAGCAGTTCTTC. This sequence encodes CASSWGPLGSNEQFF.